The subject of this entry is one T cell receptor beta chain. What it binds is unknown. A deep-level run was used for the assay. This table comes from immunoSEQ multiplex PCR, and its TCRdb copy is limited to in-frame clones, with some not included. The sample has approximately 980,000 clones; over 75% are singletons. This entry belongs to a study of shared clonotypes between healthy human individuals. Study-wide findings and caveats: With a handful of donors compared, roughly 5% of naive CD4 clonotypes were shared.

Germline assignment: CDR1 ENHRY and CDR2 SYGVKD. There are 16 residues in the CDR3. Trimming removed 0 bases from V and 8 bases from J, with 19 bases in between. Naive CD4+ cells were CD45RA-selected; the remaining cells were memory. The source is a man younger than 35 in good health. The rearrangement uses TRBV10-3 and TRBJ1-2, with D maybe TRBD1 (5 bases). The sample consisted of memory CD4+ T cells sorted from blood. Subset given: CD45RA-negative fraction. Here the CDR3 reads CAISESIIGQGGGYTF. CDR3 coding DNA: TGTGCCATCAGTGAGTCGATAATAGGGCAGGGAGGCGGCTACACCTTC.